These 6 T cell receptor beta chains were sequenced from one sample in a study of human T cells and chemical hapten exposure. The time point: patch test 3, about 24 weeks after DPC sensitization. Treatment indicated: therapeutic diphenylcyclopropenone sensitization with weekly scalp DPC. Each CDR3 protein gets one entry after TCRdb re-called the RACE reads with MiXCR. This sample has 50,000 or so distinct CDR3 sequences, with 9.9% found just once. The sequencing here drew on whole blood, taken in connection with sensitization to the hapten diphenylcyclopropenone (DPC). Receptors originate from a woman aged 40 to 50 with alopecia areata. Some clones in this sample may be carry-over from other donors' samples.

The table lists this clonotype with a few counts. The chain's CDR3 is CASSLYGERQPQHF. In DNA form, the CDR3 reads TGCGCCAGCAGCTTGTACGGGGAACGACAGCCCCAGCATTTT. This sequence joins TRBV5-1 and TRBJ1-5; no clear D gene. The germline V gene has CDR1 SGHRS and CDR2 YFSETQ. V lost 1 base and J 7 bases, leaving 12 bases between the germline ends. The CDR3 totals 14 residues. The complete variable domain, with remaining parts taken from reference TRBV5-1 and TRBJ1-5, reads KAGVTQTPRYLIKTRGQQVTLSCSPISGHRSVSWYQQTPGQGLQFLFEYFSETQRNKGNFPGRFSGRQFSNSRSEMNVSTLELGDSALYLCASSLYGERQPQHFGDGTRLSIL.

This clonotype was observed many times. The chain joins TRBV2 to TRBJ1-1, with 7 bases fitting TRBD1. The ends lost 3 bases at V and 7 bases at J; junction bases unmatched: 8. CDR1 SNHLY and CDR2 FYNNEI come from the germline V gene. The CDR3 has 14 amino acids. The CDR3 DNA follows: TGTGCCAGCAGTGAGCGGAACAGGGGAGGTGAAGCTTTCTTT. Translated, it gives CASSERNRGGEAFF.

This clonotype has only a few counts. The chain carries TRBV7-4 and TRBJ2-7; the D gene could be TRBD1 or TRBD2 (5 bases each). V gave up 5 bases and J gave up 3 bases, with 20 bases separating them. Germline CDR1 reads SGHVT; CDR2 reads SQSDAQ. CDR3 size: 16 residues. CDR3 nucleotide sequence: TGTGCCAGCAGCCAGAGGGACCGAGATACTTACTACGAGCAGTACTTC. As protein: CASSQRDRDTYYEQYF.

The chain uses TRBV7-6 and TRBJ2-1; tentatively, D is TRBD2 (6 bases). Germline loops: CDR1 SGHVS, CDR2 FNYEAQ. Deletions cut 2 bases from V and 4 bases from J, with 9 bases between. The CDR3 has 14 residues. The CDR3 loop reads CASSLLGTYNEQFF. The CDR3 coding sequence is TGTGCCAGCAGCTTACTCGGGACTTACAATGAGCAGTTCTTC.

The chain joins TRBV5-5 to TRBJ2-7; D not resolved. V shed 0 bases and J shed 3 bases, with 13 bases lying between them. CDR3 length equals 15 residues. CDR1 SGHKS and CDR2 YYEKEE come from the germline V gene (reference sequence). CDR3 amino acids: CASSLAGGRFYEQYF. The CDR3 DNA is TGTGCCAGCAGCTTGGCCGGCGGACGTTTCTACGAGCAGTACTTC.

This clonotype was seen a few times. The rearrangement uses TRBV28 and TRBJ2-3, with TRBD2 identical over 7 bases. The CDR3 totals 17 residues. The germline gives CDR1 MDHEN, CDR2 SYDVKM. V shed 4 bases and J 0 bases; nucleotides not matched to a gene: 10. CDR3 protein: CASSYIDLAESTDTQYF. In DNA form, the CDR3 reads TGTGCCAGCAGTTACATAGATCTAGCGGAAAGCACAGATACGCAGTATTTT.